This T cell receptor (beta chain) was recorded in a study of OX40 agonist ivuxolimab in advanced cancers. Some clones are missing from TCRdb's copy, which holds only in-frame ones; the method was immunoSEQ multiplex PCR. Of approximately 65,000 clones listed, roughly 89% were seen once; the top ten hold roughly 0.77%. V lost 2 bases to trimming and J lost 2 bases; unmatched junction nucleotides: 9. The CDR3 consists of 18 residues. Germline V gene sequence: CDR1 KGHSH, CDR2 LQKENI. The source is an adult with an advanced solid tumor such as melanoma, head and neck, liver or kidney cancer. The chain uses TRBV18 and TRBJ2-1, with 10 bases that match TRBD2. Sequenced here: CD4+ or CD8+ T cells sorted from blood, sampled in a trial of the OX40 agonist ivuxolimab. In DNA, the CDR3 is TGTGCCAGCTCACCAGGGATTTCTAGCGGGGGAGCCTACAATGAGCAGTTCTTC. Its protein product is CASSPGISSGGAYNEQFF.